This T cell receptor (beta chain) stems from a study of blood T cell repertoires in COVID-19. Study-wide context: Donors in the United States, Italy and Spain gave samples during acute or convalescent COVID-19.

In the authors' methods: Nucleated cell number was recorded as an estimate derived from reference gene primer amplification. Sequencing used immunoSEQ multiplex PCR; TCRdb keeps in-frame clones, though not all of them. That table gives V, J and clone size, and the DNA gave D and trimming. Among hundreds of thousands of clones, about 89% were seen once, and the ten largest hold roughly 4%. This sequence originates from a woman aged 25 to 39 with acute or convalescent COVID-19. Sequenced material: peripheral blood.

This chain's CDR3 is CATSRDRGFRETQYF. The CDR3 DNA sequence: TGTGCCACCAGCAGAGACCGGGGGTTCAGAGAGACCCAGTACTTC. V gene TRBV15 combines with J gene TRBJ2-5; D might be TRBD2 (6 bases). This CDR3 spans 15 amino acids. V gave up 0 bases and J gave up 4 bases, with 12 bases separating them. Per germline, CDR1 LNHNV and CDR2 YYDKDF (reference sequence).